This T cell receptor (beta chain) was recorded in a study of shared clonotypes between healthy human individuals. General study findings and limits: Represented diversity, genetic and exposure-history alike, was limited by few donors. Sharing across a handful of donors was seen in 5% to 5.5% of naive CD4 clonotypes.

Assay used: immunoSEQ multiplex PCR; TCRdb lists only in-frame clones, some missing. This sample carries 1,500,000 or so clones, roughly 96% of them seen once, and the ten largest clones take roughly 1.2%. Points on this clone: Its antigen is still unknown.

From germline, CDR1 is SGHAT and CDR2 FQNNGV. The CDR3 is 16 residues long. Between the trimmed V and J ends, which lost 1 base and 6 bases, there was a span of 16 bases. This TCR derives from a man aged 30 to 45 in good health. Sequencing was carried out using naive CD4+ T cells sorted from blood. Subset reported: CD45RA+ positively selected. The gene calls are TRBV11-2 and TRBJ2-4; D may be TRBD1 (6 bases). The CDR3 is CASSLGTGQSGNIQYF. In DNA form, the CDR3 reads TGTGCCAGCAGCTTAGGAACCGGACAGTCAGGAAACATTCAGTACTTC.